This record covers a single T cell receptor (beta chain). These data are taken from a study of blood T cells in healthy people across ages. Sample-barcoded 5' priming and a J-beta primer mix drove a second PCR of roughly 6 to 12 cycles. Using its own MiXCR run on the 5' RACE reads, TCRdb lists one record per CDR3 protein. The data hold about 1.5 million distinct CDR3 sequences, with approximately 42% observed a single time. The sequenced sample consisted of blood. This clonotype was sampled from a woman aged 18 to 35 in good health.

The CDR3 sequence: CASSQGQEETQYF. The CDR3 DNA follows: TGTGCCAGCTCTCAGGGACAGGAAGAGACCCAGTACTTC. The chain couples TRBV18 to TRBJ2-5; 8 bases fit TRBD1. The CDR3 is 13 amino acids. CDR1 and CDR2 from the germline V gene are KGHSH and LQKENI. Germline trimming cut 6 bases from V and 3 bases from J; bases unmatched to any gene: 3.